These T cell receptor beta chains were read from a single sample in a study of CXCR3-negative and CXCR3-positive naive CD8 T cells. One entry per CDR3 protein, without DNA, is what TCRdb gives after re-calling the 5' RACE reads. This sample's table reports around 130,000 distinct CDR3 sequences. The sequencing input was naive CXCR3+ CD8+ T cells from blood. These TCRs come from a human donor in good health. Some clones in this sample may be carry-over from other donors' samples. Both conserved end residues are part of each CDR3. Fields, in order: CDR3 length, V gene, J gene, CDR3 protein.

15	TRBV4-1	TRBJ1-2	CASSQEFRLNYGYTF
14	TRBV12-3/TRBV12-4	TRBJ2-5	CASRGTGTGGTQYF
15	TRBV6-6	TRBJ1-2	CASSPGDSRSYGYTF
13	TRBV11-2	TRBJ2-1	CASSLVQYNEQFF
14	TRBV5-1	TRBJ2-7	CASSFGTGNYEQYF
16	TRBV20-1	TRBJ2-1	CSAREVAEKDYNEQFF
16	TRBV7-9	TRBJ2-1	CASSLGVRVYIDEQFF
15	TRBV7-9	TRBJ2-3	CASSSTGGTTDTQYF
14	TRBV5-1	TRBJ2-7	CASSFRTSGGEQYF
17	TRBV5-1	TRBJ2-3	CASSPSPGTQGSDTQYF
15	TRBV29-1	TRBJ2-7	CSVEVLDRSSYEQYF
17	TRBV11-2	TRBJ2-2	CASSDSGMVGNTGELFF
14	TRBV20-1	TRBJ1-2	CSATPLQLGDGYTF
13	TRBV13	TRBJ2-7	CASSPRQGHEQYF
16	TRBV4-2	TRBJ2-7	CASSQDPSGGSYEQYF
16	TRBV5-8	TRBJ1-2	CASSLYPGVRSRGYTF
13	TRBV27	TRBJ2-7	CASSFVGHYEQYF
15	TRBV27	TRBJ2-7	CASSLLDRRSYEQYF
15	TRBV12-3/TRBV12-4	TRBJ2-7	CASSSLAGLSGEQYF
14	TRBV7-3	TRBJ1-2	CASSLLPGTYGYTF
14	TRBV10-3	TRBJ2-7	CAISLSGSSYEQYF
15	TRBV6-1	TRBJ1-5	CASSEWGQSNQPQHF
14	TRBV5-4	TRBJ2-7	CASRDRGGPYEQYF
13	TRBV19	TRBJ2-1	CASSMDSYNEQFF
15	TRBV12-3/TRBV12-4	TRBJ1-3	CASSLWGVAGNTIYF
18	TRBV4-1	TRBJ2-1	CASSQGLAGGHTYNEQFF
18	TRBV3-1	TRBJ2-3	CASSQDGIAGGPIDTQYF
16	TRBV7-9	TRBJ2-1	CASGLGRLTGPNEQFF
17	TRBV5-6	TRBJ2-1	CASSLLFGLAGGNEQFF
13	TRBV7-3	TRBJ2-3	CASSPTDTDTQYF
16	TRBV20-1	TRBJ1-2	CSARTLDRFPNYGYTF
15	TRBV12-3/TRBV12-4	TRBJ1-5	CASRLHWQSNQPQHF
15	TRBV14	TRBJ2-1	CASSQDMGVGREQFF
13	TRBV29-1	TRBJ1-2	CSDATEDNYGYTF
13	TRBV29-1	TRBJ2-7	CSVVGQESYEQYF
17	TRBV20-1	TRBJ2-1	CSARDLRTSGAYNEQFF
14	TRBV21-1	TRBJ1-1	CASSNEQENTEAFF
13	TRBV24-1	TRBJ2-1	CATSVAEYNEQFF
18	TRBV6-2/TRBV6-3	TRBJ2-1	CASSPMPRLANSYNEQFF
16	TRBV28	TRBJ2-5	CASSFYREIIAETQYF